This T cell receptor (beta chain) was sequenced during a study of blood T cell repertoires in COVID-19 (dated by TCRdb to 2018 to 2020). About the study as a whole: Collaborator samples came from the United States, Italy and Spain and covered acute and convalescent phases of COVID-19. The material from the prospective study consisted of cDNA or gDNA derived from T cells, B-cell-depleted T cells, or PBMCs. Deeply sampled blood TCRbeta repertoires from subjects exposed to, actively infected with, or recovered from COVID-19 were included in the dataset. A freely available public database, intended as a resource for researchers studying the immune response to SARS-CoV-2, is where the repertoires were released. The samples were drawn from the first 160 participants of the ongoing ImmuneRACE study and from 950 to 1,500 subjects provided by 6 global collaborators. Sample metadata almost always included a de-identified subject ID, COVID-19 status, age in years and sex. Where HLA class I and class II types were available, the types were taken from metadata supplied by the sample provider, not from assay-based typing. The paper's findings and limits, for the study overall: The amount of clinical and demographic metadata varied by source and participant and was provided uncurated.

The collaborating institutions used their own protocols to collect whole blood in K2EDTA tubes. For TCRbeta analysis, collaborators shipped samples as frozen whole blood, isolated PBMCs, or DNA extracted from either of those sample types. This clone was detected only a few times. Its antigen target is currently unknown. The record has no base qualities; no much larger clone is one base away. TCRbeta CDR3 regions were amplified from genomic DNA using the immunoSEQ Assay, a bias-controlled multiplex PCR. Per the original workflow: Within the assay, amplification of reference gene primers was used to estimate how many nucleated cells each sample contained. Sequence reads were collapsed and filtered to measure the absolute abundance of every unique TCRbeta CDR3 rearrangement. For each sample, productive Simpson clonality was calculated by taking the square root of Simpson's diversity index across productive rearrangements. The table was pulled from immuneACCESS by TCRdb, which kept in-frame rearrangements only. Such tables lose some clones; where checked, under half of the loss comes from unresolved V genes, and the rest has no known cause. The V and J calls and clone size come from that table; D and trimming were worked out from the DNA. This sample has about 210,000 clones in its table, and roughly 86% of those were observed once. The ten most abundant clones make up over 9.5% of the sample.

This receptor was obtained from a woman aged 40 to 50 with acute or convalescent COVID-19. What was sequenced was peripheral blood.

The CDR3 reads as follows: CASSPYPGDEQFF. Read as DNA, the sequence is TGCGCCAGCAGCCCGTATCCCGGGGATGAGCAGTTCTTC. The rearrangement combines TRBV5-1 with TRBJ2-1; the D gene is perhaps TRBD2, on 5 matching bases. Taken from the germline V gene, the CDR1 and CDR2 loops are SGHRS and YFSETQ. Spanning cysteine to phenylalanine, the CDR3 consists of 13 amino acids. Only the CDR3 DNA is retained, 39 bases long and in frame from the first base. A distance of 13 bases separates the germline ends of V and J, which lose 4 bases and 8 bases respectively.